Below are 5 T cell receptor beta chains sequenced from a single sample in a study of cytomegalovirus exposure and HLA in healthy donors. A multiplex PCR was run with 60 Vbeta primers and 13 Jbeta primers. Profiled with immunoSEQ multiplex PCR; TCRdb holds only in-frame clones, not every one. This repertoire comprises roughly 57,000 clones; its ten largest clones make up around an eighth. Sequenced material: PBMCs. Receptors were obtained from a man in his late teens or twenties in good health and CMV-seropositive.

CDR3 sequence: CASSELNTGELFF. The CDR3, as DNA: TGTGCCAGCAGCGAACTGAACACCGGGGAGCTGTTTTTT. The V gene is TRBV11-2, the J gene TRBJ2-2; no clear D gene. The CDR3 is 13 amino acids. Germline CDR1 is SGHAT and CDR2 is FQNNGV. Between the trimmed V and J ends, which lost 5 bases and 1 base, there was a span of 5 bases.

The chain joins TRBV11-1 to TRBJ2-2, with 9 positions matching TRBD2. Germline assignment: CDR1 SGHAT and CDR2 FQDESV (reference sequence). V lost 3 bases to trimming and J lost 1 base; unmatched junction nucleotides: 0. The CDR3 has 15 amino acids. CDR3: CASSFSGGNTGELFF. CDR3 coding DNA: TGTGCCAGCAGCTTTAGCGGGGGGAACACCGGGGAGCTGTTTTTT.

The chain joins TRBV7-3 to TRBJ1-2, with D hard to call. V was cut by 4 bases and J by 1 base, with 19 bases left in between. In germline, CDR1 is SGHTA, CDR2 FQGTGA. The CDR3 covers 17 residues. CDR3 residues: CASSCGDGALFNYGYTF. The CDR3 DNA is TGTGCCAGCAGCTGTGGAGACGGCGCTCTCTTTAACTATGGCTACACCTTC.

The V and J genes are TRBV9 and TRBJ1-4; a possible D gene is TRBD1 (6 bases). This CDR3 is 17 amino acids long. Deletions cut 0 bases from V and 6 bases from J, with 18 bases between. CDR1 SGDLS and CDR2 YYNGEE come from the germline V gene. CDR3 sequence reads: CASSVGLGARGYEKLFF. DNA of the CDR3: TGTGCCAGCAGCGTAGGATTGGGGGCCAGGGGATATGAAAAACTGTTTTTT.

J is TRBJ2-1 and V is TRBV28, with D maybe TRBD1 (7 bases). The CDR3 is made up of 14 amino acids. Per germline, CDR1 MDHEN and CDR2 SYDVKM. Trimming took off 6 bases at V and 3 bases at J, with 12 bases between the two ends. The chain's CDR3 is CASRDRRDYNEQFF. In DNA, the CDR3 is TGTGCCAGCAGGGACAGGCGGGACTACAATGAGCAGTTCTTC.